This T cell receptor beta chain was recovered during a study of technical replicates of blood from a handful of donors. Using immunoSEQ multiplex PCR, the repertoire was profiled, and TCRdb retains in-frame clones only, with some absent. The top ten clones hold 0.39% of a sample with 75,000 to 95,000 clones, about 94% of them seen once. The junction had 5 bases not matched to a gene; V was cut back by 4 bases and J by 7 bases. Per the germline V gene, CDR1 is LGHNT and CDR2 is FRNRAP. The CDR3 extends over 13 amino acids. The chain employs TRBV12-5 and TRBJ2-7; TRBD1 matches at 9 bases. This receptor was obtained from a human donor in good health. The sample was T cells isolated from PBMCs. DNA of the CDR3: TGTGCTAGTGGTTCCGGGACAGGGTGGGAGCAGTACTTC. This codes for CASGSGTGWEQYF.